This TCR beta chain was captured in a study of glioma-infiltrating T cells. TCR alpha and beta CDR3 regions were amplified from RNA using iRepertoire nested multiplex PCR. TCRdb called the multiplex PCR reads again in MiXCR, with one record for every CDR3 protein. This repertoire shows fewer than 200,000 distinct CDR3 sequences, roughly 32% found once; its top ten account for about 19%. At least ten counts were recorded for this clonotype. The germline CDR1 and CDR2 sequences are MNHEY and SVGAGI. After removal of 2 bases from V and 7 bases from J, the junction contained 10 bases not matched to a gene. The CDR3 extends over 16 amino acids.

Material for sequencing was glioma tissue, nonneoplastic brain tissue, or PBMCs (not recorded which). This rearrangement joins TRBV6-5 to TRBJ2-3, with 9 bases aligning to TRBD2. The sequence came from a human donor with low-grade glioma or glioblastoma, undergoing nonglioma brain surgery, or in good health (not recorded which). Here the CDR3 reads CASSYGNSGSLYTQYF. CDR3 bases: TGTGCCAGCAGTTACGGGAATAGCGGGAGTTTATATACGCAGTATTTT.